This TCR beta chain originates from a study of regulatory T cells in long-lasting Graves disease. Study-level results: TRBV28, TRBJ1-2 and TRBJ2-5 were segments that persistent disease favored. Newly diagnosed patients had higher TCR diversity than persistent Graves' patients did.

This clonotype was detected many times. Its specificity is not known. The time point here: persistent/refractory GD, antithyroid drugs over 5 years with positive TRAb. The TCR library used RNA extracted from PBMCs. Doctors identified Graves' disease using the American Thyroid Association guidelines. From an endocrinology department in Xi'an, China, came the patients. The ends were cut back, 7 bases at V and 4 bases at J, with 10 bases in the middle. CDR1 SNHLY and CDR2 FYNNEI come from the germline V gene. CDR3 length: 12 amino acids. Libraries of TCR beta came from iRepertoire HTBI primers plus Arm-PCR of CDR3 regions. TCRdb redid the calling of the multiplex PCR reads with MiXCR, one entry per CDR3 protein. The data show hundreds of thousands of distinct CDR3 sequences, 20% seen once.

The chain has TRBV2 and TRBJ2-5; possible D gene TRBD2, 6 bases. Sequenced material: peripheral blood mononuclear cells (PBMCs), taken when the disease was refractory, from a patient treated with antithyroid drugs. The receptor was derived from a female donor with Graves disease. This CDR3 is CASTRAGETQYF. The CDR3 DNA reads TGTGCCAGCACCCGAGCGGGAGAGACCCAGTACTTC.